The 10 T cell receptor beta chains given below trace back to one sample, sequenced in a study of T cell responses to AZD1222 COVID-19 vaccine. The repertoire was sequenced with immunoSEQ multiplex PCR; TCRdb's copy has only in-frame clones and lacks some. The sample holds around 15,000 clones, about 88% seen once. The material was peripheral blood, obtained 28 days after the second AZD1222 dose. These receptors came from an adult who received the AZD1222 COVID-19 vaccine.

This chain joins TRBV11-2 and TRBJ2-3, with D maybe TRBD2 (6 bases). CDR1 is SGHAT and CDR2 is FQNNGV in the germline V gene. The germline V and J ends were trimmed by 5 bases and 6 bases, with 18 bases remaining between them. The CDR3 totals 15 residues. The CDR3 region has the DNA TGTGCCAGCAGCGCTCAGCGGGTGGGGGGTGATACGCAGTATTTT. Encoded protein: CASSAQRVGGDTQYF.

This chain joins TRBV28 and TRBJ2-7; D call uncertain. The germline V gene encodes CDR1 MDHEN and CDR2 SYDVKM. Trimming cost V 5 bases and J 2 bases, with 13 bases left between them. CDR3 length: 14 amino acids. DNA of the CDR3: TGTGCCAGCAGTGCCCGACAACCGCCCTACGAGCAGTACTTC. Amino acids: CASSARQPPYEQYF.

The genes are TRBV28 and TRBJ1-4; D gene ambiguous. Germline CDR1 reads MDHEN; CDR2 reads SYDVKM. The CDR3 sequence is 12 residues long. Deletions cut 5 bases from V and 5 bases from J, with 6 bases between. CDR3 region: CASSGANEKLFF. The CDR3 region has the DNA TGTGCCAGCAGTGGAGCGAATGAAAAACTGTTTTTT.

V and J are TRBV7-9 and TRBJ2-5; 9 nucleotides line up with TRBD1. Germline V gives CDR1 SEHNR, CDR2 FQNEAQ (reference sequence). The J segment lost 4 bases and the V segment lost 2 bases, leaving 8 bases of the junction unmatched. The CDR3 covers 16 residues. DNA for the CDR3: TGTGCCAGCAGCTTATCCCGACAGGGGGGCGGAGAGACCCAGTACTTC. This gives the protein CASSLSRQGGGETQYF.

This clone turned up a few times. The V call is TRBV5-1, the J call TRBJ2-5; D unresolved. Trimming pared 2 bases from V and 2 bases from J, leaving 25 bases between. The CDR3 has 19 amino acids. CDR1 SGHRS and CDR2 YFSETQ come from the germline V gene. This CDR3 is CASSFSMRTIIMGQETQYF. DNA for the CDR3: TGCGCCAGCAGCTTCAGTATGAGGACCATCATCATGGGTCAAGAGACCCAGTACTTC.

CDR3 nucleotide sequence: TGTGCCAGCAGCTTAGGGGACAGGGTCTATGGCTACACCTTC. Protein sequence: CASSLGDRVYGYTF. The genes are TRBV13 and TRBJ1-2; 8 bases fit TRBD1. This CDR3 region has 14 residues. Trimming at V came to 0 bases and at J to 4 bases, leaving 1 base not matched to a gene. Germline loops: CDR1 PRHDT, CDR2 FYEKMQ (reference sequence).

The chain has TRBV7-2 and TRBJ1-6; D is undetermined. V dropped 2 bases and J dropped 10 bases, with 15 bases sitting between them. There are 15 residues in the CDR3. Germline V CDR1 and CDR2: SGHTA, FQGNSA. The CDR3 DNA reads TGTGCCAGCAGCTTAATTATCGGCCCTTACTCACCCCTCCACTTT. Its translation is CASSLIIGPYSPLHF.

This clone occurred a few times. The sample contains more than one DNA sequence encoding this CDR3. The chain carries TRBV6-5 and TRBJ2-3; 7 bases are a match to TRBD2. The CDR3 loop spans 15 amino acids. Germline trimming cut 4 bases from V and 1 base from J; bases unmatched to any gene: 5. The germline V gene has CDR1 MNHEY and CDR2 SVGAGI. DNA of the CDR3: TGTGCCAGCAGTTTGGCGGGAGTAGGCACAGATACGCAGTATTTT. Translating gives CASSLAGVGTDTQYF.

The V gene is TRBV6-5, the J gene TRBJ2-7, with D unresolved. With 8 bases removed from V and 0 bases from J, the gap between germline ends came to 8 bases. Germline values: CDR1 MNHEY, CDR2 SVGAGI. The length of the CDR3 is 12 residues. The DNA of the CDR3 is TGTGCCAGCGGAAAGGCCTCCTACGAGCAGTACTTC. It yields the protein CASGKASYEQYF.

This rearrangement joins TRBV9 to TRBJ2-7; 13 bases match TRBD2. Germline CDR1 and CDR2: SGDLS and YYNGEE. This CDR3 has 16 residues. With V trimmed by 3 bases and J by 4 bases, 7 bases remained unmatched. The CDR3 reads CASSALTSGGLYEQYF. The CDR3 DNA reads TGTGCCAGCAGCGCCTTGACTAGCGGGGGGCTGTACGAGCAGTACTTC.